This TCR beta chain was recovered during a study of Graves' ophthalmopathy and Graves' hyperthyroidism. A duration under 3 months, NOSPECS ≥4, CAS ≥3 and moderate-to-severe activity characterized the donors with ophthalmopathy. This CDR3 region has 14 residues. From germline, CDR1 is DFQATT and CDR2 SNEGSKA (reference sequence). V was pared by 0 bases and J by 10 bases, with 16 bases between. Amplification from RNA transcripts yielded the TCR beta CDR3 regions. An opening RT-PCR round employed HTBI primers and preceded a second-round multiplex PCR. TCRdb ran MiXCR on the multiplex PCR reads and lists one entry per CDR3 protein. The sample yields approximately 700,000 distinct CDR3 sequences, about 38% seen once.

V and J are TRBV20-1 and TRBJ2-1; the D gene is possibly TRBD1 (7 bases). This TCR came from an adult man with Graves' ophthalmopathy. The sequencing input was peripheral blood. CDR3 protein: CSARDLEGAREQFF. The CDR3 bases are TGCAGTGCTAGAGATCTGGAGGGGGCGCGGGAGCAGTTCTTC.